This TCR beta chain was obtained from a study of T cells in Graves' hyperthyroidism and ophthalmopathy. Notes on the study in general: Ophthalmopathy could be told apart from stable hyperthyroidism with a 13 V-J model.

Absence of ophthalmopathy progression within 18 months defined stable Graves' hyperthyroidism. Patients aged 18 to 65 had newly diagnosed hyperthyroidism of under 2 months' duration. Each diagnosis was grounded in clinical symptoms, serum thyroxine and TRAb, thyroid ultrasound, and orbital computed tomography. From RNA transcripts, TCR beta CDR3 regions were amplified. HTBI primers were employed in a first-round RT-PCR of the TCR CDR3. In TCRdb, the multiplex PCR reads were re-called with MiXCR into one record per CDR3 protein. The data show around 500,000 distinct CDR3 sequences, around 14% seen once. V dropped 2 bases and J dropped 2; count of bases not matched to a gene: 5. Germline V gene lookup returns CDR1 SGHTA and CDR2 FQGTGA. The CDR3 runs 15 residues. Note on this clonotype: Its antigen remains unidentified.

The sequenced material came from blood. The sequence was obtained from a woman aged 18-29 years with Graves' hyperthyroidism. The chain combines TRBV7-3 with TRBJ2-7; 8 positions agree with TRBD2. As DNA, the CDR3 is TGTGCCAGCAGCTTACAGGCGGGAGGAACCTACGAGCAGTACTTC. Its translation is CASSLQAGGTYEQYF.